By sample fraction, the clone carrying this TCR beta chain is medium-sized. What it binds is unknown. Per the germline V gene, CDR1 is MNHEY and CDR2 is SVGAGI. Trimming removed 2 bases at V and 6 bases at J, with 11 bases between. There are 14 residues in the CDR3. The sample comes from a study of OX40 agonist ivuxolimab in advanced cancers. Whole-study context: Past anti-PD-1, anti-PD-L1 or anti-CTLA-4 therapy was accepted, and 40% had received some. Two patients with cutaneous melanoma and one with hepatocellular carcinoma, three in total, showed partial responses.

The study, taken as a whole, reports: Both blood CD4+ and CD8+ T cells showed clonal growth by week 6 at 0.1 to 3.0 mg/kg.

Sequenced by immunoSEQ multiplex PCR; TCRdb stores in-frame clones only, minus some. Found here are 60,000 to 70,000 clones, about 91% of them singletons; the top ten hold 10% to 15%. The source was CD4+ or CD8+ T cells sorted from blood, collected in a trial of the OX40 agonist ivuxolimab. The genes are TRBV6-5 and TRBJ2-1, with D unclear. This TCR was recovered from an adult with an advanced solid tumor such as melanoma, head and neck, liver or kidney cancer. CDR3 DNA sequence: TGTGCCAGCAGTTACGGCGATGCCCTCAATGAGCAGTTCTTC. Protein product: CASSYGDALNEQFF.